This entry lists 27 T cell receptor beta chains sequenced from one sample in a study of blood T cell repertoires in COVID-19. TCRdb keeps only in-frame clones here, not all; method: immunoSEQ multiplex PCR. The sample carries approximately 130,000 clones, 82% recorded once. What was sequenced was peripheral blood. The source is a human donor in a cohort sampled during active COVID-19.

This chain connects TRBV19 to TRBJ1-5; TRBD1 agrees at 7 bases. The length of the CDR3 is 15 residues. Germline CDR1 reads LNHDA; CDR2 reads SQIVND (reference sequence). After removal of 3 bases from V and 6 bases from J, the junction contained 8 bases not matched to a gene. The chain's CDR3 is CASSIWTGEGQPQHF. The CDR3 DNA sequence: TGTGCCAGTAGTATCTGGACAGGCGAGGGTCAGCCCCAGCATTTT.

The J gene is TRBJ1-4, the V gene TRBV5-1; 7 bases match TRBD1. There are 15 residues in the CDR3. Germline CDR1 is SGHRS and CDR2 is YFSETQ. Trimming took 4 bases from V and 2 from J; bases not matched to a gene: 5. The CDR3 region has the DNA TGCGCCAGCAGCCGCGACAGGGCGACTAATGAAAAACTGTTTTTT. It is translated as CASSRDRATNEKLFF.

This clone has just a few counts. V and J are TRBV2 and TRBJ1-5, with D possibly being TRBD1 (6 bases). Germline V gives CDR1 SNHLY, CDR2 FYNNEI. The V and J ends lost 6 bases and 4 bases respectively, with 10 bases between them. The CDR3 covers 13 residues. CDR3 in amino acids: CASSRDKNQPQHF. The CDR3 nucleotides read TGTGCCAGCAGCCGGGACAAGAATCAGCCCCAGCATTTT.

The chain employs TRBV19 and TRBJ2-1; 7 nucleotides align to TRBD2. Germline trimming cut 4 bases from V and 0 bases from J; bases unmatched to any gene: 6. The CDR3 loop spans 16 amino acids. The germline gives CDR1 LNHDA, CDR2 SQIVND (reference sequence). This CDR3 is CASSSPLASSYNEQFF. The CDR3 DNA follows: TGTGCCAGTAGTAGTCCACTAGCGTCCTCCTACAATGAGCAGTTCTTC.

The chain has TRBV4-1 and TRBJ2-3, with TRBD2 matching 12 bases. With V trimmed by 1 base and J by 4 bases, 6 bases remained unmatched. The germline gives CDR1 MGHRA, CDR2 YSYEKL. The CDR3 is made up of 17 amino acids. CDR3 DNA: TGCGCCAGCAGCCAAGGCCCTAGCGGGGGGGCCCCAGATACGCAGTATTTT. This gives the protein CASSQGPSGGAPDTQYF.

The J gene is TRBJ2-5, the V gene TRBV6-1; weak D call: TRBD2 (7 bases). The CDR3 runs 14 residues. Germline V gives CDR1 MNHNS, CDR2 SASEGT. V was trimmed by 3 bases and J by 9 bases, leaving 17 bases between them. The CDR3 coding sequence is TGTGCCAGCAGTGAGAGACGGGGGGCCGGGTCCCAGTACTTC. Translating it yields CASSERRGAGSQYF.

The chain uses TRBV6-2 or TRBV6-3 and TRBJ2-5; 8 positions match TRBD1. Germline V gene lookup returns CDR1 MNHEY and CDR2 SVGEGT. The CDR3 has 17 residues. Trimming took 5 bases from V and 1 from J; bases not matched to a gene: 12. CDR3 DNA sequence: TGTGCCAGCAGTACCCGGTATTTAGACAGGGGCCAAGAGACCCAGTACTTC. Encoded protein: CASSTRYLDRGQETQYF.

This clone was observed once. J is TRBJ1-1 and V is TRBV5-4; possibly TRBD1 for D (6 bases). Trimming removed 3 bases at V and 1 base at J, with 13 bases between. Germline lookup yields CDR1 SGHNT and CDR2 YYREEE (reference sequence). There are 15 residues in the CDR3. The CDR3 protein is CASSSQVQGNTEAFF. CDR3 in DNA: TGTGCCAGCAGCTCGCAAGTACAGGGGAACACTGAAGCTTTCTTT. The whole variable domain, filled in from reference TRBV5-4 and TRBJ1-1, reads ETGVTQSPTHLIKTRGQQVTLRCSSQSGHNTVSWYQQALGQGPQFIFQYYREEENGRGNFPPRFSGLQFPNYSSELNVNALELDDSALYLCASSSQVQGNTEAFFGQGTRLTVV.

The chain uses TRBV3-1 (or the pseudogene TRBV3-2) and TRBJ2-7; no reliable D call. V was trimmed by 3 bases and J by 6 bases, leaving 9 bases between them. Germline V CDR1 and CDR2: LGHDT, YNNKEL (reference sequence). The CDR3 covers 12 residues. The CDR3 is CASSHDFSEQYF. The CDR3 DNA follows: TGTGCCAGCAGCCACGACTTCAGCGAGCAGTACTTC.

This clone was detected once. The chain uses TRBV5-7 and TRBJ1-5; D call uncertain. TRBV5-7 falls under the ORF class, with uncertain function. Trimming removed 1 base from V and 2 bases from J, with 22 bases in between. CDR3 size: 19 residues. This chain's CDR3 is CASSLKVVAGRRGNQPQHF. The CDR3 nucleotides read TGTGCCAGCAGCTTGAAAGTTGTGGCAGGCCGACGCGGCAATCAGCCCCAGCATTTT.

The chain employs TRBV19 and TRBJ1-1; D is uncertain. This CDR3 spans 13 amino acids. V lost 6 bases, J lost 11 bases, and 19 bases lay in between. CDR1 and CDR2 (germline): LNHDA, SQIVND (reference sequence). CDR3 sequence: CASSSLEPLSAFF. The CDR3, as DNA: TGTGCCAGTAGCTCCCTAGAACCTCTCTCGGCTTTCTTT.

The chain uses TRBV6-1 and TRBJ2-3, with TRBD2 as a possible D gene (5 bases). The CDR3 length is 19 residues. V lost 1 base and J 1 base, leaving 21 bases between the germline ends. Germline CDR1 is MNHNS and CDR2 is SASEGT. The CDR3 loop reads CASSEVDSRPISGTDTQYF. The CDR3 bases are TGTGCCAGCAGTGAAGTGGACTCACGGCCTATCTCTGGCACAGATACGCAGTATTTT.

This chain uses TRBV15 with TRBJ2-5; maybe TRBD2 (5 bases). CDR1 is LNHNV and CDR2 is YYDKDF in the germline V gene (reference sequence). V gave up 3 bases and J gave up 2 bases, with 10 bases separating them. This CDR3 has 14 residues. The CDR3: CATSRRDLQETQYF. In DNA, the CDR3 is TGTGCCACCAGCAGGAGGGATTTACAAGAGACCCAGTACTTC.

The chain carries TRBV1 and TRBJ2-5; TRBD2 reflects the table's D call only, with no check against the DNA. TRBV1 is a documented pseudogene. The CDR3 has 13 residues. Here the CDR3 DNA reads TGCACCAGCAGCCCCGGGACTAGAGAGACCCAGTACTTC. Its protein product is CTSSPGTRETQYF.

This clone occurred a few times. The chain links TRBV28 to TRBJ1-1, with D possibly matching TRBD1 (5 bases). Trimming removed 1 base from V and 7 bases from J, with 7 bases in between. CDR1 is MDHEN and CDR2 is SYDVKM in the germline V gene. The CDR3 sequence is 12 residues long. CDR3 protein: CASSLFQGEAFF. The CDR3 DNA reads TGTGCCAGCAGTTTATTTCAGGGTGAAGCTTTCTTT.

This rearrangement joins TRBV18 to TRBJ1-2; D uncertain. The CDR3 is made up of 15 amino acids. Trimming left V 3 bases short and J 6 bases short, with 17 bases between. Germline V gene sequence: CDR1 KGHSH, CDR2 LQKENI. CDR3 bases: TGTGCCAGCTCACCGAACACAACCGCAAACGATGGCTACACCTTC. The encoded protein is CASSPNTTANDGYTF.

This clone turned up a few times. The chain combines TRBV11-2 with TRBJ2-3; tentatively, D is TRBD2 (5 bases). Trimming took off 1 base at V and 4 bases at J, with 9 bases between the two ends. Germline CDR1 reads SGHAT; CDR2 reads FQNNGV. The CDR3 has 14 amino acids. The CDR3 DNA reads as TGTGCCAGCAGCTTAGGAGGGCGTGCAGATACGCAGTATTTT. It is translated as CASSLGGRADTQYF.

The gene calls are TRBV5-1 and TRBJ1-4; no firm D call. This CDR3 spans 13 amino acids. V was pared by 2 bases and J by 5 bases, with 7 bases between. Germline CDR1 is SGHRS and CDR2 is YFSETQ. The chain's CDR3 is CASSFPGNEKLFF. For the CDR3, the DNA is TGCGCCAGCAGCTTCCCCGGGAATGAAAAACTGTTTTTT.

The CDR3 sequence is CASSGTGGREQFF. CDR3 DNA sequence: TGTGCCAGTAGTGGGACAGGGGGGCGTGAGCAGTTCTTC. J is TRBJ2-1 and V is TRBV19, with TRBD1 matching over 11 bases. Germline loops: CDR1 LNHDA, CDR2 SQIVND (reference sequence). The V segment lost 5 bases and the J segment 9 bases; nucleotides outside the gene matches: 3. This CDR3 spans 13 amino acids.

The CDR3 reads CASSFGTGGHGTNEKLFF. The CDR3 DNA is TGCGCCAGCAGCTTCGGGACAGGGGGGCATGGGACTAATGAAAAACTGTTTTTT. This sequence joins TRBV5-1 and TRBJ1-4; TRBD1 matches at 11 bases. The CDR3 runs 18 residues. Losses at the gene ends were 2 bases for V and 2 bases for J; bases not matched to a gene: 8. Germline assignment: CDR1 SGHRS and CDR2 YFSETQ.

The rearrangement uses TRBV5-6 and TRBJ2-5; no reliable D call. The CDR3 covers 12 residues. V lost 2 bases and J 5 bases, leaving 7 bases between the germline ends. Germline CDR1 reads SGHDT; CDR2 reads YYEEEE. CDR3 nucleotides: TGTGCCAGCAGCTTATTGAGGGAGACCCAGTACTTC. Protein: CASSLLRETQYF.

The V and J genes are TRBV27 and TRBJ1-2, with D uncertain. Germline lookup yields CDR1 MNHEY and CDR2 SMNVEV (reference sequence). This CDR3 is 14 amino acids long. The V end was cut by 5 bases, the J end by 0 bases, with 10 bases between. The DNA for the CDR3 is TGTGCCAGCAGTAGCCGTAGTTCTAACTATGGCTACACCTTC. Amino acid sequence: CASSSRSSNYGYTF.

The chain combines TRBV11-2 with TRBJ2-3; 12 bases align to TRBD2. The CDR3 has 18 residues. Trimming took 5 bases from V and 5 from J; bases not matched to a gene: 14. Germline V gene sequence: CDR1 SGHAT, CDR2 FQNNGV. In nucleotides, the CDR3 is TGTGCCAGCAGCGCATCCCGGCTAGCGGGGGGGCAGGTAGATACGCAGTATTTT. Translation gives CASSASRLAGGQVDTQYF.

V gene TRBV19 combines with J gene TRBJ1-5; TRBD1 is a possible D gene (5 bases). Trimming removed 3 bases at V and 6 bases at J, with 15 bases between. The length of the CDR3 is 15 residues. The germline gives CDR1 LNHDA, CDR2 SQIVND (reference sequence). CDR3 loop: CASSILGGGGQPQHF. CDR3 DNA: TGTGCCAGTAGTATTCTGGGGGGAGGTGGTCAGCCCCAGCATTTT.

The V call is TRBV6-2 or TRBV6-3, the J call TRBJ2-3, with D maybe TRBD2 (5 bases). The CDR3 runs to 14 residues. The ends were cut back, 2 bases at V and 2 bases at J, with 8 bases in the middle. CDR1 MNHEY and CDR2 SVGEGT come from the germline V gene. For the CDR3, the DNA is TGTGCCAGCAGTTACAAGGGAGACACAGATACGCAGTATTTT. It codes for CASSYKGDTDTQYF.

This clone turned up a few times. The chain combines TRBV7-2 with TRBJ2-3; weak D call: TRBD2 (5 bases). This CDR3 is built from 15 residues. V dropped 5 bases and J dropped 2 bases, with 14 bases sitting between them. Germline assignment: CDR1 SGHTA and CDR2 FQGNSA. CDR3: CASSPLSGYTDTQYF. The CDR3 region has the DNA TGTGCCAGCAGCCCCCTGAGCGGTTACACAGATACGCAGTATTTT. Looking up the rest from reference TRBV7-2 and TRBJ2-3 gives the full variable domain: GAGVSQSPSNKVTEKGKDVELRCDPISGHTALYWYRQSLGQGLEFLIYFQGNSAPDKSGLPSDRFSAERTGGSVSTLTIQRTQQEDSAVYLCASSPLSGYTDTQYFGPGTRLTVL.

The chain recombines TRBV5-4 with TRBJ2-5; unclear D gene. With 0 bases removed from V and 1 base from J, the gap between germline ends came to 7 bases. Germline values: CDR1 SGHNT, CDR2 YYREEE (reference sequence). CDR3 size: 14 residues. CDR3 DNA: TGTGCCAGCAGCTTGGACCAGGCCCAAGAGACCCAGTACTTC. Protein: CASSLDQAQETQYF.